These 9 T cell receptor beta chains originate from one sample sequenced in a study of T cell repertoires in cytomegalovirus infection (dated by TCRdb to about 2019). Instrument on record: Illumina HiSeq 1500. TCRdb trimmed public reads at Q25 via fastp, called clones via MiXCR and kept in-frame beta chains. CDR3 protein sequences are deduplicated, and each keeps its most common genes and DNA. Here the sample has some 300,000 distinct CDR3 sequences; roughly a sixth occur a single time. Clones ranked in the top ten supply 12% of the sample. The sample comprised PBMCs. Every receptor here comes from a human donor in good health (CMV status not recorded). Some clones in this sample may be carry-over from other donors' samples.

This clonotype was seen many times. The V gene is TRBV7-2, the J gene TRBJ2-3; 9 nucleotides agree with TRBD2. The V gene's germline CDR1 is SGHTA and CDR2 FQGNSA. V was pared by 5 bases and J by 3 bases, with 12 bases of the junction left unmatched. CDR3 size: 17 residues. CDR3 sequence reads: CASSTRLSGGRTDTQYF. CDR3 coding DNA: TGTGCCAGCAGCACCCGCCTCAGCGGGGGGCGGACAGATACGCAGTATTTT.

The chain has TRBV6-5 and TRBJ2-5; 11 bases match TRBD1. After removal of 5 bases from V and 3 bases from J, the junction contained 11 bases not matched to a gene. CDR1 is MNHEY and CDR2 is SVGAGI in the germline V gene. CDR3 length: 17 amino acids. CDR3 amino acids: CASSTRTLGQGEETQYF. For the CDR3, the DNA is TGTGCCAGCAGTACCCGGACATTGGGACAGGGGGAAGAGACCCAGTACTTC.

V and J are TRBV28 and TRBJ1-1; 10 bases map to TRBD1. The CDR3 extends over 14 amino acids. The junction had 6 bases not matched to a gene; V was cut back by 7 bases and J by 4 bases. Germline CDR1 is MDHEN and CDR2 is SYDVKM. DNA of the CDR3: TGTGCCAGCATTGCCGGGGACAGGGGCACTGAAGCTTTCTTT. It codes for CASIAGDRGTEAFF. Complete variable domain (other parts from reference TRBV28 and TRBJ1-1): DVKVTQSSRYLVKRTGEKVFLECVQDMDHENMFWYRQDPGLGLRLIYFSYDVKMKEKGDIPEGYSVSREKKERFSLILESASTNQTSMYLCASIAGDRGTEAFFGQGTRLTVV.

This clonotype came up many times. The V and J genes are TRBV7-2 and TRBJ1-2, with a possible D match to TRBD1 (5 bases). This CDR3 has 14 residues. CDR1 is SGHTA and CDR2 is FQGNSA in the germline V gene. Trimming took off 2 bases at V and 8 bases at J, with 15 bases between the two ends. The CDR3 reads CASSLRGQANGYTF. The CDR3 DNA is TGTGCCAGCAGCTTACGGGGCCAGGCAAACGGCTACACCTTC.

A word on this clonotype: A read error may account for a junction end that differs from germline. CDR3 nucleotide sequence: TGTACCAGCAGCTTAGGGGACGCAGACCCAAGGGCCACCTTC. Its translation: CTSSLGDADPRATF. The chain uses TRBV7-3 and TRBJ1-2; D might be TRBD1 (5 bases). The CDR3 runs to 14 residues. Germline CDR1 SGHTA, CDR2 FQGTGA. Combining the CDR3 with reference TRBV7-3 and TRBJ1-2 gives the whole variable domain GAGVSQTPSNKVTEKGKYVELRCDPISGHTALYWYRQSLGQGPEFLIYFQGTGAADDSGLPNDRFFAVRPEGSVSTLKIQRTERGDSAVYLCTSSLGDADPRATFGSGTRLTVV.

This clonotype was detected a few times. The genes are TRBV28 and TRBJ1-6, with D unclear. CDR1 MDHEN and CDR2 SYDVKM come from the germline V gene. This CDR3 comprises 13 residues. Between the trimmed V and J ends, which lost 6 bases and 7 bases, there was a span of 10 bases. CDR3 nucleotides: TGTGCCAGCAGGTACGCGGGGAATTCACCCCTCCACTTT. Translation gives CASRYAGNSPLHF. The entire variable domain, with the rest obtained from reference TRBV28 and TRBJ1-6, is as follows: DVKVTQSSRYLVKRTGEKVFLECVQDMDHENMFWYRQDPGLGLRLIYFSYDVKMKEKGDIPEGYSVSREKKERFSLILESASTNQTSMYLCASRYAGNSPLHFGNGTRLTVT.

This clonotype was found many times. Here the CDR3 reads CASGTGMNQLFF. CDR3 in DNA: TGTGCCAGCGGGACAGGCATGAATCAACTGTTTTTT. The chain combines TRBV2 with TRBJ1-4; TRBD1 matches at 8 bases. V trimming: 8 bases; J trimming: 12 bases; junction bases outside the gene matches: 8. In germline, CDR1 is SNHLY, CDR2 FYNNEI. The CDR3 consists of 12 residues.

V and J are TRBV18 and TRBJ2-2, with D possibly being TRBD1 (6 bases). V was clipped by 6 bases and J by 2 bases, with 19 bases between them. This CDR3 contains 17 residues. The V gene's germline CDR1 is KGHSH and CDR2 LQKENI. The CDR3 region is CASSLNPGTTNTGELFF. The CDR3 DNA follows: TGTGCCAGCTCTCTTAACCCCGGGACAACCAACACCGGGGAGCTGTTTTTT. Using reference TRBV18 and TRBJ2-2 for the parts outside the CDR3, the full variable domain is NAGVMQNPRHLVRRRGQEARLRCSPMKGHSHVYWYRQLPEEGLKFMVYLQKENIIDESGMPKERFSAEFPKEGPSILRIQQVVRGDSAAYFCASSLNPGTTNTGELFFGEGSRLTVL.

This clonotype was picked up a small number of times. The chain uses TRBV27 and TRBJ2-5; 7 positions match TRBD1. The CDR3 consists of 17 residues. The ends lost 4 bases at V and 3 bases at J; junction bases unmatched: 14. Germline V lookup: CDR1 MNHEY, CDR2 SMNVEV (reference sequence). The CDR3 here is CASSSSPGQLAEETQYF. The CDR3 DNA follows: TGTGCCAGCAGTTCCTCTCCGGGACAGCTAGCCGAAGAGACCCAGTACTTC.